The TCR beta chain under discussion was sequenced for a study of T cell responses to AZD1222 COVID-19 vaccine. Profiling relied on immunoSEQ multiplex PCR, and the TCRdb table lists in-frame clones only, not all of them. The data hold some 140,000 clones, with approximately 90% observed a single time. CDR1 is SGHAT, CDR2 FQNNGV, per germline. The CDR3 is 15 amino acids. With 6 bases clipped from V and 0 bases from J, the junction kept 6 bases outside the gene matches. Whole-study findings and limits: Females outnumbered males among donors, who were mostly white British; clonal diversity was possibly underestimated.

Remarks on this clone: Its antigen is not known.

The chain has TRBV11-2 and TRBJ2-7; TRBD2 aligns across 9 bases. This clonotype originated in an adult in good health. Sequencing was performed on peripheral blood, taken on day 0 of AZD1222 vaccination. The CDR3 sequence: CASRSLAGVSYEQYF. The DNA for the CDR3 is TGTGCCAGCAGATCACTAGCGGGCGTCTCCTACGAGCAGTACTTC.